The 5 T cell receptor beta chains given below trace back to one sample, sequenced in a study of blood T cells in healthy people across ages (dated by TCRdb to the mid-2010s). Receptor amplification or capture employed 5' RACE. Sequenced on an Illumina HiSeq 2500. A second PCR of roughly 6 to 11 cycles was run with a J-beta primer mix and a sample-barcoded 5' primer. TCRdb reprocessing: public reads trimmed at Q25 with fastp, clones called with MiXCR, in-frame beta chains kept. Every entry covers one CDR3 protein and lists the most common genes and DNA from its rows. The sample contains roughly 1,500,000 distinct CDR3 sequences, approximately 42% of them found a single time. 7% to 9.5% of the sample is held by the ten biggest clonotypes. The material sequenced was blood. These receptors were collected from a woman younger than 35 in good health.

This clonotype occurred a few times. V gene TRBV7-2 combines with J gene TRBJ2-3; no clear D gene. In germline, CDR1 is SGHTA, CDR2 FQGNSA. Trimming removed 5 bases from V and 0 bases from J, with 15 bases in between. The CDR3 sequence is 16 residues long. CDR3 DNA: TGTGCCAGCAGCACCCAGGACGCCACTAGCACAGATACGCAGTATTTT. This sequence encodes CASSTQDATSTDTQYF.

The CDR3 sequence: CASGLAGADRQFF. The CDR3 DNA follows: TGTGCTAGTGGACTAGCGGGAGCAGATAGACAGTTCTTC. The chain combines TRBV12-5 with TRBJ2-1; the match to TRBD2 covers 11 bases. V lost 6 bases to trimming and J lost 13 bases; unmatched junction nucleotides: 8. CDR3 size: 13 residues. CDR1 is LGHNT, CDR2 FRNRAP, per germline.

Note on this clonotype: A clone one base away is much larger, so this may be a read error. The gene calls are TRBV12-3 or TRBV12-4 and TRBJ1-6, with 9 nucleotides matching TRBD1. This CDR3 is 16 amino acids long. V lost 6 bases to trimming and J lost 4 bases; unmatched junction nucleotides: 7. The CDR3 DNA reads TGTGCCAGCAGCCGCTGGGGGACAGGGTATAATTCACCCCTCCACTTT. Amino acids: CASSRWGTGYNSPLHF.

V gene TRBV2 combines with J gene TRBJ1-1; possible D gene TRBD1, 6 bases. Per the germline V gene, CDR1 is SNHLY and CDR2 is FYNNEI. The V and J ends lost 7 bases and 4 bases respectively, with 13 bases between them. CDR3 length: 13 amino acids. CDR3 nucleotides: TGTGCCAGCACCCTCACGACAGGCACTGAAGCTTTCTTT. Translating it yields CASTLTTGTEAFF.

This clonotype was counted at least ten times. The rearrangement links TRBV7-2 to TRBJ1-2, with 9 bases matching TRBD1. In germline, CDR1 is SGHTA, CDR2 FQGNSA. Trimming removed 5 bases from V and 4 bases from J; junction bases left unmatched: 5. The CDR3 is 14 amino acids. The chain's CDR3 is CASSPGTGFYGYTF. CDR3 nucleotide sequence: TGTGCCAGCAGCCCCGGGACAGGGTTCTATGGCTACACCTTC.